The clone carrying this T cell receptor beta chain showed up just once. Sequenced by immunoSEQ multiplex PCR; TCRdb stores in-frame clones only, minus some. The table includes tens of thousands of clones, about 89% detected once. This sample is drawn from a study of control samples from healthy donors and cancer patients. CDR1 and CDR2 from the germline V gene are MGHRA and YSYEKL. The CDR3 is 14 amino acids. The V gene lost 0 bases and the J gene lost 4 bases, with 8 bases spanning the gap. The receptor was isolated from a woman between 45 and 60 years old with colorectal cancer. The sequenced sample consisted of PBMCs. The genes are TRBV4-1 and TRBJ2-3; D gene ambiguous. The CDR3 loop reads CASSQELGSDTQYF. CDR3 nucleotide sequence: TGCGCCAGCAGCCAAGAGCTGGGATCAGATACGCAGTATTTT.